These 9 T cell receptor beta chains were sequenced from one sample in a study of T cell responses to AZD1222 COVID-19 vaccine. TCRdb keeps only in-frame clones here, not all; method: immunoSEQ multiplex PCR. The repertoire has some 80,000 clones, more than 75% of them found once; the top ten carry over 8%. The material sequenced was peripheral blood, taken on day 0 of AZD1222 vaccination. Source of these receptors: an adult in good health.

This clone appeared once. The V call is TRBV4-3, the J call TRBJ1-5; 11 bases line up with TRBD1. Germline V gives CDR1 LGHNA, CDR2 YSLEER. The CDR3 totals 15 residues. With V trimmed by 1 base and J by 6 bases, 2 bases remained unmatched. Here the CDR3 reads CASSQGTGGFQPQHF. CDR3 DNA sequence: TGCGCCAGCAGCCAAGGGACAGGGGGCTTTCAGCCCCAGCATTTT.

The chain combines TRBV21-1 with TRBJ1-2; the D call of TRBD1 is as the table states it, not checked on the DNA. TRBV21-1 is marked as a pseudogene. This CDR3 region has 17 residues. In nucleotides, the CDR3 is TGTGCCAGCAGCCCATCGCCGGGACAGGGGTGTCTATGTGGCTACACCTTC. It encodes CASSPSPGQGCLCGYTF.

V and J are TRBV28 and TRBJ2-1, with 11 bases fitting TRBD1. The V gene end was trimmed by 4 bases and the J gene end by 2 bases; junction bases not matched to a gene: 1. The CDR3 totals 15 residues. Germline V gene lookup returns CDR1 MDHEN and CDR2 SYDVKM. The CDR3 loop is CASSSGQGAYNEQFF. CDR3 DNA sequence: TGTGCCAGCAGTTCGGGACAGGGGGCCTACAATGAGCAGTTCTTC.

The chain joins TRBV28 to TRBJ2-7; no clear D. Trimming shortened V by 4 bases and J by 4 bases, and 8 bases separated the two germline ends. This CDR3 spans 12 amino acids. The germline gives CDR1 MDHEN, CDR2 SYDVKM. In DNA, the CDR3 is TGTGCCAGCAGTTCCCCCATTTACGAGCAGTACTTC. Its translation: CASSSPIYEQYF.

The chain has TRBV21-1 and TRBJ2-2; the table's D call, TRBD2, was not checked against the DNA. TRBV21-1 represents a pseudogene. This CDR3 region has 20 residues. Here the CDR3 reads CASSKSLRPIACSNTGELFF. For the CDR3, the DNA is TGTGCCAGCAGCAAAAGTCTGAGACCGATAGCGTGTTCGAACACCGGGGAGCTGTTTTTT.

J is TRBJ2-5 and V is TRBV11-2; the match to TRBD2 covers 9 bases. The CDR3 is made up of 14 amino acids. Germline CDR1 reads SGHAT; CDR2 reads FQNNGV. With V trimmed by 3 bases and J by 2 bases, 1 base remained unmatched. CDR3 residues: CASSLAGGQETQYF. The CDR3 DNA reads TGTGCCAGCAGCTTGGCGGGAGGGCAAGAGACCCAGTACTTC.

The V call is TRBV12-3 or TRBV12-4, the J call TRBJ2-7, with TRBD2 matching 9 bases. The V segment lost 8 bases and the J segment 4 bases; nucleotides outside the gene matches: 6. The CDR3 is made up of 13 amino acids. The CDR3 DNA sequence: TGTGCCAGCCTACTAGCGGGTGGGTACGAGCAGTACTTC. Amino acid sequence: CASLLAGGYEQYF.

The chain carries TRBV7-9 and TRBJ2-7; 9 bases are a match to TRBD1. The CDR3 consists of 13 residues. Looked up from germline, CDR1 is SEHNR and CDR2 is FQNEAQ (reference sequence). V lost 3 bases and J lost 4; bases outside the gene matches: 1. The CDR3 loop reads CASSFGQGYEQYF. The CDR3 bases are TGTGCCAGCAGCTTCGGACAGGGGTACGAGCAGTACTTC.

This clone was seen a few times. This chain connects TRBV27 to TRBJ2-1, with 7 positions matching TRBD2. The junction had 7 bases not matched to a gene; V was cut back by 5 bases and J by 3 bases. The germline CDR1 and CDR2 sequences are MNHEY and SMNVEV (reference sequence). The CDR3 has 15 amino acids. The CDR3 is CASSPQAGLYNEQFF. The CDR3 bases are TGTGCCAGCAGTCCCCAAGCGGGACTCTACAATGAGCAGTTCTTC.